This TCR beta chain was captured by sequencing in a study of T cells in Graves' hyperthyroidism and ophthalmopathy. This clonotype was detected ten times or more. The CDR3 consists of 16 residues. Looked up from germline, CDR1 is LNHNV and CDR2 is YYDKDF (reference sequence). V lost 5 bases to trimming and J lost 1 base, with 17 bases between them. Amplified TCR beta CDR3 regions came from RNA transcripts. The HTBI set primed first-round TCR CDR3 RT-PCR. TCRdb passed the multiplex PCR reads through MiXCR, listing each CDR3 protein once. The data contain 750,000 to 950,000 distinct CDR3 sequences, roughly 40% of them singletons. An absence of ophthalmopathy progression within 18 months meant stable Graves' hyperthyroidism. Clinical symptoms, serum thyroxine and TRAb, thyroid ultrasound and orbital computed tomography together formed the diagnostic basis.

V gene TRBV15 combines with J gene TRBJ1-1, with a possible D match to TRBD1 (6 bases). Sequencing input: blood. The sequence came from a man aged 18 to 29 with Graves' hyperthyroidism. The CDR3, as DNA: TGTGCCACCAGCCCTCCTTGGACAGACGGGAACACTGAAGCTTTCTTT. Translated, it gives CATSPPWTDGNTEAFF.